This paragraph reports one T cell receptor (beta chain). Germline V gene lookup returns CDR1 SEHNR and CDR2 FQNEAQ (reference sequence). The CDR3 sequence is 15 residues long. The data derive from a study of monozygotic twins with inflammatory bowel disease. TCRdb re-called the 5' RACE reads; one entry per CDR3 protein, DNA not given. The repertoire table contains a few hundred thousand distinct CDR3 sequences. The chain uses TRBV7-9 and TRBJ2-7; there is no DNA to check the TCRdb D call of TRBD1. This clonotype was sampled from a human donor with ulcerative colitis or Crohn's disease, or a healthy co-twin of an affected twin (not recorded which). The sequencing input was blood. The CDR3 sequence is CASSLVGQSPYEQYF.